These 22 T cell receptor beta chains share one sample of origin, sequenced in a study of cytomegalovirus exposure and HLA in healthy donors. PCR amplification relied on 60 Vbeta primers (plus 13 Jbeta primers). Clones were sequenced by immunoSEQ multiplex PCR, and TCRdb holds only the in-frame ones, with some missing. The sample shows roughly 120,000 clones, approximately 78% of them seen only once. Sequenced material: PBMCs. Receptors originate from a man aged 25-45 years in good health and CMV-seropositive.

CDR3 nucleotides: TGTGCCAGCCCTCAGACTAGCGAAAGCGAGCAGTACGTC. Translation gives CASPQTSESEQYV. V usage is TRBV21-1 and J usage is TRBJ2-7; the table names TRBD2, a call not compared with the DNA. TRBV21-1 is marked as a pseudogene. The CDR3 spans 13 residues.

This clone was detected once. The genes are TRBV5-1 and TRBJ2-1; 8 bases agree with TRBD2. V dropped 2 bases and J dropped 6; count of bases not matched to a gene: 4. CDR3 length equals 14 residues. Germline V gene lookup returns CDR1 SGHRS and CDR2 YFSETQ. CDR3 protein: CASSLWTSRNEQFF. As DNA, the CDR3 is TGCGCCAGCAGCTTATGGACTAGCCGCAATGAGCAGTTCTTC.

The CDR3: CASSVTGAGVSTNEKLFF. In DNA, the CDR3 is TGCGCCAGCAGCGTTACAGGGGCTGGGGTTTCAACTAATGAAAAACTGTTTTTT. This chain uses TRBV5-1 with TRBJ1-4, with 7 positions matching TRBD1. This CDR3 has 18 amino acids. Germline V gives CDR1 SGHRS, CDR2 YFSETQ. J was trimmed by 0 bases and V by 4 bases; bases with no gene match: 12. Full variable domain (remainder filled in from reference TRBV5-1 and TRBJ1-4): KAGVTQTPRYLIKTRGQQVTLSCSPISGHRSVSWYQQTPGQGLQFLFEYFSETQRNKGNFPGRFSGRQFSNSRSEMNVSTLELGDSALYLCASSVTGAGVSTNEKLFFGSGTQLSVL.

The genes are TRBV7-9 and TRBJ2-3; D not certain. V was trimmed by 6 bases and J by 5 bases, leaving 6 bases between them. CDR3 length: 11 amino acids. Germline CDR1 and CDR2: SEHNR and FQNEAQ (reference sequence). This CDR3 reads CASRRIDTQYF. Here the CDR3 DNA reads TGTGCCAGCAGGAGGATAGATACGCAGTATTTT.

The genes are TRBV7-2 and TRBJ1-3; no firm D call. Germline V lookup: CDR1 SGHTA, CDR2 FQGNSA. The ends were cut back, 1 base at V and 7 bases at J, with 11 bases in the middle. The CDR3 is 14 amino acids. The CDR3 region has the DNA TGTGCCAGCAGCTTAGTGGGTACTAGGAACACCATATATTTT. This sequence encodes CASSLVGTRNTIYF.

This chain joins TRBV5-1 and TRBJ1-6; tentative D call: TRBD1 (5 bases). The ends were cut back, 0 bases at V and 7 bases at J, with 11 bases in the middle. The CDR3 length is 15 residues. CDR1 is SGHRS, CDR2 YFSETQ, per germline. This CDR3 is CASSLGTRPNSPLHF. Here the CDR3 DNA reads TGCGCCAGCAGCTTGGGGACAAGGCCCAATTCACCCCTCCACTTT. The variable domain in full, completed from reference TRBV5-1 and TRBJ1-6, reads KAGVTQTPRYLIKTRGQQVTLSCSPISGHRSVSWYQQTPGQGLQFLFEYFSETQRNKGNFPGRFSGRQFSNSRSEMNVSTLELGDSALYLCASSLGTRPNSPLHFGNGTRLTVT.

The chain employs TRBV11-2 and TRBJ1-2, with TRBD1 identical over 8 bases. From germline, CDR1 is SGHAT and CDR2 FQNNGV. The CDR3 contains 19 residues. Trimming cost V 2 bases and J 3 bases; bases outside gene matches: 17. CDR3 loop: CASSLWGLGQARGHYGYTF. As DNA, the CDR3 is TGTGCCAGCAGCTTATGGGGGTTGGGACAGGCGAGGGGACACTATGGCTACACCTTC. The full variable domain, its missing parts supplied by reference TRBV11-2 and TRBJ1-2, is EAGVAQSPRYKIIEKRQSVAFWCNPISGHATLYWYQQILGQGPKLLIQFQNNGVVDDSQLPKDRFSAERLKGVDSTLKIQPAKLEDSAVYLCASSLWGLGQARGHYGYTFGSGTRLTVV.

The J gene is TRBJ2-5, the V gene TRBV6-6, with D possibly being TRBD2 (5 bases). Germline V gene lookup returns CDR1 MNHNY and CDR2 SVGAGI (reference sequence). The CDR3 has 15 amino acids. Trimming left V 2 bases short and J 2 bases short, with 12 bases between. CDR3 residues: CASSYGRAAQETQYF. The CDR3, as DNA: TGTGCCAGCAGTTACGGGCGGGCAGCTCAAGAGACCCAGTACTTC.

The chain links TRBV19 to TRBJ1-2; 9 bases are a match to TRBD1. The CDR3 loop spans 15 amino acids. The trim removed 1 base at V and 7 bases at J, leaving 7 bases unmatched. Germline CDR1 and CDR2: LNHDA and SQIVND (reference sequence). The CDR3 bases are TGTGCCAGTAGTATAGTCTGGACAGGGGCGGTTGGCTACACCTTC. It encodes CASSIVWTGAVGYTF.

The rearrangement joins TRBV28 to TRBJ1-1, with D possibly being TRBD1 (5 bases). Germline assignment: CDR1 MDHEN and CDR2 SYDVKM. CDR3 length: 12 residues. V was trimmed by 5 bases and J by 7 bases, leaving 11 bases between them. The CDR3 bases are TGTGCCAGCAGTCCCCTGACAGATGAAGCTTTCTTT. Amino acid sequence: CASSPLTDEAFF.

This chain links TRBV6-1 with TRBJ2-7; unclear D gene. The germline V and J ends were trimmed by 7 bases and 6 bases, with 10 bases remaining between them. Per germline, CDR1 MNHNS and CDR2 SASEGT. This CDR3 is 11 amino acids long. CDR3 bases: TGTGCCAGCAAATGGGCTGTCGAGCAGTACTTC. It encodes CASKWAVEQYF.

This rearrangement joins TRBV5-1 to TRBJ2-7; 9 positions agree with TRBD2. V lost 0 bases to trimming and J lost 6 bases; unmatched junction nucleotides: 7. The CDR3 has 15 residues. In germline, CDR1 is SGHRS, CDR2 YFSETQ. The CDR3 loop reads CASSLEAGGPFEQYV. The CDR3 region has the DNA TGCGCCAGCAGCTTGGAGGCGGGAGGGCCCTTCGAGCAGTACGTC.

The V and J genes are TRBV7-6 and TRBJ2-3; 7 nucleotides line up with TRBD1. Germline CDR1 reads SGHVS; CDR2 reads FNYEAQ. This CDR3 has 14 amino acids. Trimming cost V 8 bases and J 0 bases; bases outside gene matches: 5. DNA of the CDR3: TGTGCCAGCTCTTCACAGGGGAGCACAGATACGCAGTATTTT. As protein: CASSSQGSTDTQYF.

The CDR3 DNA sequence: TGTGCCAGCAGTACCGGGGCTGGGGGGGAAAAACTGTTTTTT. As protein: CASSTGAGGEKLFF. The V and J genes are TRBV28 and TRBJ1-4, with TRBD1 as a possible D gene (5 bases). V was cut by 5 bases and J by 8 bases, with 15 bases left in between. CDR3 length equals 14 residues. Per the germline V gene, CDR1 is MDHEN and CDR2 is SYDVKM.

The chain links TRBV28 to TRBJ2-1; 8 nucleotides align to TRBD2. The CDR3 runs 16 residues. V lost 7 bases to trimming and J lost 0 bases; unmatched junction nucleotides: 8. The germline V gene encodes CDR1 MDHEN and CDR2 SYDVKM. The CDR3 DNA reads as TGTGCCAGCACCTCGGCGGGAGGCAGCTCCTACAATGAGCAGTTCTTC. Encoded protein: CASTSAGGSSYNEQFF.

The CDR3 region is CASSLVGQGLPYEQYF. The CDR3 nucleotides are TGTGCCAGCAGCTTAGTGGGCCAGGGGTTACCCTACGAGCAGTACTTC. The chain is built from TRBV7-2 and TRBJ2-7; weak D call: TRBD1 (6 bases). V was trimmed by 1 base and J by 2 bases, leaving 15 bases between them. Looked up from germline, CDR1 is SGHTA and CDR2 is FQGNSA. The CDR3 contains 16 residues. Together with reference TRBV7-2 and TRBJ2-7, the CDR3 gives the full variable domain: GAGVSQSPSNKVTEKGKDVELRCDPISGHTALYWYRQSLGQGLEFLIYFQGNSAPDKSGLPSDRFSAERTGGSVSTLTIQRTQQEDSAVYLCASSLVGQGLPYEQYFGPGTRLTVT.

This clone is termed medium-sized. The chain has TRBV7-3 and TRBJ2-1, with TRBD2 identical over 14 bases. With V trimmed by 6 bases and J by 4 bases, 8 bases remained unmatched. CDR1 and CDR2 from the germline V gene are SGHTA and FQGTGA. This CDR3 has 17 residues. The CDR3 nucleotides are TGTGCCAGCAGTCGACTAGCGGGGGGGAAGGTTTACAATGAGCAGTTCTTC. This codes for CASSRLAGGKVYNEQFF.

The sample holds a few counts of this clone. The chain carries TRBV6-1 and TRBJ2-3, with D tentatively TRBD1 (5 bases). Germline V CDR1 and CDR2: MNHNS, SASEGT. V was pared by 0 bases and J by 0 bases, with 13 bases between. This CDR3 has 17 residues. The CDR3 coding sequence is TGTGCCAGCAGTGAAGCAGGAAACAGGCTCAGCACAGATACGCAGTATTTT. Encoded protein: CASSEAGNRLSTDTQYF.

Of note for this clone: The junction shows a germline mismatch at one end, possibly a read error. V gene TRBV7-9 combines with J gene TRBJ2-3; 9 nucleotides agree with TRBD2. The CDR3 totals 18 residues. Germline-derived CDR1 and CDR2 are SEHNR and FQNEAQ (reference sequence). The CDR3 here is CSSSLGAGGPSSTDTQYF. In DNA, the CDR3 is TGTTCCAGCAGCTTGGGGGCGGGAGGGCCCTCTAGCACAGATACGCAGTATTTT.

CDR3 region: CASTLGGPYNEQFF. CDR3 nucleotides: TGTGCCAGCACCCTAGGGGGCCCGTACAATGAGCAGTTCTTC. The rearrangement links TRBV7-2 to TRBJ2-1, with 7 bases aligning to TRBD1. The CDR3 is 14 residues long. Germline CDR1 is SGHTA and CDR2 is FQGNSA. V lost 7 bases, J lost 4 bases, and 7 bases stayed unmatched.

The genes are TRBV5-1 and TRBJ2-1; the match to TRBD2 covers 10 bases. CDR3 length: 16 amino acids. The J segment lost 12 bases and the V segment lost 1 base, leaving 13 bases of the junction unmatched. CDR1 and CDR2 from the germline V gene are SGHRS and YFSETQ. The CDR3 nucleotides are TGCGCCAGCAGCTTGCCTAGCGGGAGTACATGGAGCTGGCAGTTCTTC. It encodes CASSLPSGSTWSWQFF.

The chain couples TRBV9 to TRBJ2-2; D perhaps matches TRBD2 (5 bases). The CDR3 loop spans 17 amino acids. Germline V lookup: CDR1 SGDLS, CDR2 YYNGEE. Trimming stripped 4 bases from V and 2 bases from J, with 18 bases between. The CDR3 reads CASSPPHGLANTGELFF. The CDR3 nucleotides are TGTGCCAGCAGCCCCCCTCATGGTCTAGCAAACACCGGGGAGCTGTTTTTT.